This T cell receptor beta chain was sequenced for a study of OX40 agonist ivuxolimab in advanced cancers. TCRdb's copy holds only in-frame clones and misses some; the assay was immunoSEQ multiplex PCR. The table includes tens of thousands of clones, more than 85% detected once. V lost 4 bases, J lost 0 bases, and 21 bases lay in between. Germline V CDR1 and CDR2: WNHNN, SYGVQD (reference sequence). The CDR3 loop spans 18 amino acids. This receptor was obtained from an adult with an advanced solid tumor such as melanoma, head and neck, liver or kidney cancer. The V gene is TRBV10-1, the J gene TRBJ1-2; maybe TRBD1 (5 bases). The material was CD4+ or CD8+ T cells sorted from blood, obtained in a trial of the OX40 agonist ivuxolimab. CDR3 sequence (DNA): TGCGCCAGCAGTGCCTCAGGGTCCAAACGAACTGCTAACTATGGCTACACCTTC. This gives the protein CASSASGSKRTANYGYTF.